This TCR beta chain was identified during a study of CD8 T cells in ankylosing spondylitis. Study results and caveats: Apparently characteristic of ankylosing spondylitis blood was a TCR beta motif (roughly 8 highly homologous variants). With a CD8+ phenotype, disease-linked clones were relatively rare in peripheral blood. Past research had described some motif variants in reactive arthritis synovial fluid and blood. Matched ankylosing spondylitis synovial fluid reportedly contained a significantly enriched population of disease-linked clones.

About this clonotype: As yet, its antigen is unknown.

Quantitative molecular-barcoded 5'-RACE generated the TCR beta libraries. TCRdb ran MiXCR on the 5' RACE reads and lists one entry per CDR3 protein. The sample includes over 700,000 distinct CDR3 sequences, over 15% of them seen just once. V lost 0 bases and J lost 3, with 8 bases in between. Germline V lookup: CDR1 DFQATT, CDR2 SNEGSKA (reference sequence). The CDR3 is made up of 13 amino acids. Source material: blood, either unsorted or a sorted T cell fraction (not recorded which). The sequence came from a male donor with ankylosing spondylitis. The genes are TRBV20-1 and TRBJ1-2; D is uncertain. The CDR3 region is CSARDWSYYGYTF. The CDR3 nucleotides read TGCAGTGCTAGAGATTGGTCCTACTATGGCTACACCTTC.